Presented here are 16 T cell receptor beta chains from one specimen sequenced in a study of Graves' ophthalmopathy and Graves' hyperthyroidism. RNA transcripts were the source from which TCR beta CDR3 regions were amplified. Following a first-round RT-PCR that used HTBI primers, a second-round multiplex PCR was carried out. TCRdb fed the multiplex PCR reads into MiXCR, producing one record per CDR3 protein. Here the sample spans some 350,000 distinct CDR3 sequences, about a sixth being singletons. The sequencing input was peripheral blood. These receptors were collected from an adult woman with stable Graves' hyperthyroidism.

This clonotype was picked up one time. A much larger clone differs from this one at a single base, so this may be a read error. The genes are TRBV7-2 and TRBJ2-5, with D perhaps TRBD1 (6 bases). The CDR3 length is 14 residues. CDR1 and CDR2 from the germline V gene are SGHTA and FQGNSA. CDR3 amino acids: CASSLADRKETLYF. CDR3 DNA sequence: TGTGCCAGCAGCTTAGCCGACAGGAAAGAGACCCTGTACTTC.

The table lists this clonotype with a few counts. CDR3 residues: CASSSPSGAYEQYF. Written as DNA, the CDR3 is TGTGCCAGCAGCTCACCGTCAGGGGCTTACGAGCAGTACTTC. The chain recombines TRBV7-9 with TRBJ2-7; possible D gene TRBD1, 6 bases. Trimming removed 4 bases from V and 4 bases from J, with 14 bases in between. The CDR3 is 14 amino acids. Germline V lookup: CDR1 SEHNR, CDR2 FQNEAQ (reference sequence). The complete variable domain, with remaining parts taken from reference TRBV7-9 and TRBJ2-7, reads DTGVSQNPRHKITKRGQNVTFRCDPISEHNRLYWYRQTLGQGPEFLTYFQNEAQLEKSRLLSDRFSAERPKGSFSTLEIQRTEQGDSAMYLCASSSPSGAYEQYFGPGTRLTVT.

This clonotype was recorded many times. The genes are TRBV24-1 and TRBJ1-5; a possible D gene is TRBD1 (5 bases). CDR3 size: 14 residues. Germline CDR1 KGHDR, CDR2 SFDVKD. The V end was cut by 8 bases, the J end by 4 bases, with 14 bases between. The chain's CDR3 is CATKGQGENQPQHF. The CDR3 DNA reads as TGTGCCACCAAGGGGCAGGGAGAAAATCAGCCCCAGCATTTT.

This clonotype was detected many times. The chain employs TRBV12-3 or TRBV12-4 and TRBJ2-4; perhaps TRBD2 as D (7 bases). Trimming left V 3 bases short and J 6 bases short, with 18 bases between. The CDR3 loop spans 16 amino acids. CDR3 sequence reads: CASSFWGGARGNIQYF. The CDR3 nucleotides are TGTGCCAGCAGTTTTTGGGGGGGGGCTCGAGGAAACATTCAGTACTTC.

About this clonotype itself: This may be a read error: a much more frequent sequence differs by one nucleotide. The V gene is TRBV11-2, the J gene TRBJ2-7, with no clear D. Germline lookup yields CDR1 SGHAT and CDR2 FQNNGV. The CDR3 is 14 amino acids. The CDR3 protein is CASSLSYSSYEQCF. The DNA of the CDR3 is TGTGCCAGCAGCTTAAGCTACAGCTCCTACGAGCAGTGCTTC.

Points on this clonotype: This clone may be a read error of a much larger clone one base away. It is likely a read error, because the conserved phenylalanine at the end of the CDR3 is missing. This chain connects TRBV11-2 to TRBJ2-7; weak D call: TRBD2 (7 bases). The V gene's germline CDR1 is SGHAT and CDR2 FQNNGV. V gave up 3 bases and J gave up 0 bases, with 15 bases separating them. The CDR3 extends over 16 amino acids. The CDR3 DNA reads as TGTGCCAGCAGCTTCGTCCTTGGGGGGGCCTCCTACGAGCAGTACTCC. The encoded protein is CASSFVLGGASYEQYS.

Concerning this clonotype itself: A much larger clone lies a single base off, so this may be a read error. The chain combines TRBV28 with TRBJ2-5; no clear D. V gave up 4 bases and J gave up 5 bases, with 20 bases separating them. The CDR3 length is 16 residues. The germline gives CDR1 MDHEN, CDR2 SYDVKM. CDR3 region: CASSSGTGGVGETQYF. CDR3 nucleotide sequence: TGTGCCAGCAGTTCCGGAACCGGCGGCGTGGGGGAGACCCAGTACTTC. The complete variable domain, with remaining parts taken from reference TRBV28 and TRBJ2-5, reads DVKVTQSSRYLVKRTGEKVFLECVQDMDHENMFWYRQDPGLGLRLIYFSYDVKMKEKGDIPEGYSVSREKKERFSLILESASTNQTSMYLCASSSGTGGVGETQYFGPGTRLLVL.

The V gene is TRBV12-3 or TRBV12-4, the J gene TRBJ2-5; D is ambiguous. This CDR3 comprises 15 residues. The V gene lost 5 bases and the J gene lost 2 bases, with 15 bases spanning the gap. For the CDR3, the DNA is TGTGCCAGCAGTCTTTACGGACGTAGTCAAGAGACCCAGTACTTC. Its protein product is CASSLYGRSQETQYF.

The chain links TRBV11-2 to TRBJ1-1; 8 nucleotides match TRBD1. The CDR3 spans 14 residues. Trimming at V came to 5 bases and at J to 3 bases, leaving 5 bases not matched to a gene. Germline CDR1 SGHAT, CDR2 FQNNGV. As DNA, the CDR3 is TGTGCCAGCAGCACGATGACAGGGGACACTGAAGCTTTCTTT. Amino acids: CASSTMTGDTEAFF.

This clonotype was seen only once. The CDR3 nucleotides read TGTGCCAGCATTACGAGGACCGAAGCTTTCTTT. Its protein product is CASITRTEAFF. The V gene is TRBV12-3 or TRBV12-4, the J gene TRBJ1-1; D is ambiguous. The CDR3 runs 11 residues. V was trimmed by 7 bases and J by 8 bases, leaving 11 bases between them.

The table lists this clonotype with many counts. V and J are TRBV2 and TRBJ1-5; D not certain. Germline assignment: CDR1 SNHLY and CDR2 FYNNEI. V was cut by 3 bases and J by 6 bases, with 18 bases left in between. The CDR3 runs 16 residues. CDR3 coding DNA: TGTGCCAGCAGTGATTCGAGGCCTACCGTCGGTCAGCCCCAGCATTTT. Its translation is CASSDSRPTVGQPQHF.

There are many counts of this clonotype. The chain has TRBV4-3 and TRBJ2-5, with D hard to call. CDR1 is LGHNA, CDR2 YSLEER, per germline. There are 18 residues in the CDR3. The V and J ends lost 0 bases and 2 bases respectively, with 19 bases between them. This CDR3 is CASSQDLIGAGAQETQYF. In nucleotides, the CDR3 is TGCGCCAGCAGCCAAGATTTGATCGGTGCAGGTGCGCAAGAGACCCAGTACTTC.

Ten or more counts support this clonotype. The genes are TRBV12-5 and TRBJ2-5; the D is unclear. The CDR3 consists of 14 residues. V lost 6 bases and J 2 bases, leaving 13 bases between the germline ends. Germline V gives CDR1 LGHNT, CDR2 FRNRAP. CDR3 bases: TGTGCTAGTGGGTCCGATGCGGAACAAGAGACCCAGTACTTC. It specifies CASGSDAEQETQYF. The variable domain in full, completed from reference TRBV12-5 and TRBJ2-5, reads DARVTQTPRHKVTEMGQEVTMRCQPILGHNTVFWYRQTMMQGLELLAYFRNRAPLDDSGMPKDRFSAEMPDATLATLKIQPSEPRDSAVYFCASGSDAEQETQYFGPGTRLLVL.

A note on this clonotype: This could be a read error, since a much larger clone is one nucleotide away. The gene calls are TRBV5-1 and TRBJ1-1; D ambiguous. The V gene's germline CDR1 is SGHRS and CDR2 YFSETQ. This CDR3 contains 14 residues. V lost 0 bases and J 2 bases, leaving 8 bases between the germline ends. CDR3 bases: TGCGCCAGCAGCTTGGGGCCTTACAACACTGAAGCTTTCTTT. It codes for CASSLGPYNTEAFF.

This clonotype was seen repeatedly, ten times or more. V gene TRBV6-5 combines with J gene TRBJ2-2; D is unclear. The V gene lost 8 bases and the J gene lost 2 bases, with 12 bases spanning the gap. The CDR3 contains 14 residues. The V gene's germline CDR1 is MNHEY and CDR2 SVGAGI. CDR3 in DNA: TGTGCCAGCGCGGACCATCCTAACACCGGGGAGCTGTTTTTT. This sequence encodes CASADHPNTGELFF.

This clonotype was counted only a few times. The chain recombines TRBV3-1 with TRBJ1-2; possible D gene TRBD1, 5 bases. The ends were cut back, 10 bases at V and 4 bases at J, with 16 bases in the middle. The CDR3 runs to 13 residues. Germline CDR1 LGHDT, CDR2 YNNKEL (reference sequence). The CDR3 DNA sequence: TGTGCCAACTTATCCGGCGGGGGCTATGGCTACACCTTC. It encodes CANLSGGGYGYTF.